This TCR beta chain was sequenced for a study of T cells after yellow fever vaccination. Using its own MiXCR run on the 5' RACE reads, TCRdb lists one record per CDR3 protein. The sample contains 350,000 or so distinct CDR3 sequences, roughly 8.3% of which appear only once. The CDR3 totals 12 residues. The germline gives CDR1 SGDLS, CDR2 YYNGEE. The V and J ends lost 3 bases and 10 bases, in that order; junction bases with no gene match: 3. This clonotype has a handful of counts. The sequence came from a man in his late teens or twenties who received the YFV17D yellow fever vaccine. Source: PBMCs, taken roughly 47 days after the first yellow fever vaccination. V is TRBV9 and J is TRBJ1-1; TRBD1 matches 10 bases. CDR3 DNA: TGTGCCAGCAGCGGGACAGGGGGAAGAGCTTTCTTT. It is translated as CASSGTGGRAFF.